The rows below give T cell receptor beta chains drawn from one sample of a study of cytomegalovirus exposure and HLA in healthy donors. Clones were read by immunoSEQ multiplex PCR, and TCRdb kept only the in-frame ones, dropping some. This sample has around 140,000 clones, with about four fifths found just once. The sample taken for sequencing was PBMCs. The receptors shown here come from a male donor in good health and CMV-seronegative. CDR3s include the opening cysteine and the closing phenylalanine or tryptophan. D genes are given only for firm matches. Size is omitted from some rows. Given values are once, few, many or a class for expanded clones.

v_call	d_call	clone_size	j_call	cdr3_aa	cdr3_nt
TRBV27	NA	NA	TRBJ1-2	CASSLSTGGYGYTF	TGTGCCAGCAGTTTATCTACAGGAGGGTATGGCTACACCTTC
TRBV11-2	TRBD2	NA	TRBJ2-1	CASSRNRGRGPNEQFF	TGTGCCAGCAGCCGCAATCGCGGGAGGGGTCCCAATGAGCAGTTCTTC
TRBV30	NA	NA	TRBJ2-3	CARTAGTSTDTQYF	TGTGCCCGGACGGCAGGAACTAGCACAGATACGCAGTATTTT
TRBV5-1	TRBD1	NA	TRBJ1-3	CASSTGQGTGNTIYF	TGCGCCAGCAGCACCGGACAGGGGACCGGAAACACCATATATTTT
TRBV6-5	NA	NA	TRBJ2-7	CASGQYEQYF	TGTGCCAGCGGCCAATACGAGCAGTACTTC
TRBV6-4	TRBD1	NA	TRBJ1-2	CASSTGTGNYGYTF	TGTGCCAGCAGTACCGGGACAGGGAACTATGGCTACACCTTC
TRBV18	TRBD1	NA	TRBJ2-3	CASEGDRNGDTQYF	TGTGCCAGCGAGGGGGACAGGAACGGGGATACGCAGTATTTT
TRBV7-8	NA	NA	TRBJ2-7	CASSRFVAGESSYEQYF	TGTGCCAGCAGCCGCTTTGTGGCGGGTGAGAGCTCCTACGAGCAGTACTTC
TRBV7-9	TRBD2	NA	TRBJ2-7	CASSGGLAGSYEQYF	TGTGCCAGCAGCGGCGGACTAGCGGGCTCCTACGAGCAGTACTTC
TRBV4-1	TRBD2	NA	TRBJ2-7	CASSQGLAGGFIPYEQYF	TGCGCCAGCAGCCAAGGGCTAGCGGGAGGCTTTATACCCTACGAGCAGTACTTC
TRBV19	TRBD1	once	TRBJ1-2	CASRKGQGNGYTF	TGTGCCAGTAGGAAAGGACAGGGCAATGGCTACACCTTC
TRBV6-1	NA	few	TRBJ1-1	CASSEGEGVAFF	TGTGCCAGCAGTGAAGGGGAGGGGGTTGCTTTCTTT
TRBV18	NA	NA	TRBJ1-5	CASSPESNQPQHF	TGTGCCAGCTCACCTGAGAGCAATCAGCCCCAGCATTTT
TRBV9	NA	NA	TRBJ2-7	CASSVGIGQATYEQYF	TGTGCCAGCAGCGTAGGAATCGGTCAGGCCACCTACGAGCAGTACTTC
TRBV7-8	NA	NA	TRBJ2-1	CASSLSGEQFF	TGTGCCAGCAGCTTAAGCGGTGAGCAGTTCTTC
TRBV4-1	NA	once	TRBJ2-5	CASSQDLEETQYF	TGCGCCAGCAGCCAAGATCTGGAGGAGACCCAGTACTTC
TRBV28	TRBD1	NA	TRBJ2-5	CASRTWTGAQETQYF	TGTGCCAGCAGGACGTGGACAGGGGCCCAAGAGACCCAGTACTTC
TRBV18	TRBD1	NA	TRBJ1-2	CASEGTAGYGYTF	TGTGCCAGCGAAGGGACAGCTGGCTATGGCTACACCTTC
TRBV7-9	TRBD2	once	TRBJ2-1	CASSYGGTSGSYNEQFF	TGTGCCAGCAGCTACGGGGGGACTAGCGGCTCCTACAATGAGCAGTTCTTC
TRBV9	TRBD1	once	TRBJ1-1	CASSHPFGTGRSNTEAFF	TGTGCCAGCAGCCACCCCTTCGGGACAGGGCGATCGAACACTGAAGCTTTCTTT
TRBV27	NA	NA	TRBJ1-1	CASSLSRGNTEAFF	TGTGCCAGCAGTTTATCGAGAGGGAACACTGAAGCTTTCTTT
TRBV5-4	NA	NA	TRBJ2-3	CASREGAGTSTDTQYF	TGTGCCAGCAGGGAGGGGGCGGGAACTAGCACAGATACGCAGTATTTT
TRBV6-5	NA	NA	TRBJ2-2	CASSYRETHTGELFF	TGTGCCAGCAGTTACCGGGAGACCCACACCGGGGAGCTGTTTTTT
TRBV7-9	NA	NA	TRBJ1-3	CASSPPQVSKAGNTIYF	TGTGCCAGCAGCCCCCCCCAGGTCTCTAAGGCTGGAAACACCATATATTTT
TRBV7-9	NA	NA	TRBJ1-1	CASSWEVTEAFF	TGTGCCAGCAGCTGGGAGGTGACTGAAGCTTTCTTT
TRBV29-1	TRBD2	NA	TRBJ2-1	CSVDSPSGSVLWGNEQFF	TGCAGCGTTGACTCCCCTAGCGGGAGTGTATTGTGGGGAAATGAGCAGTTCTTC
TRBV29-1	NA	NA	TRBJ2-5	CSVDRGTKETQYF	TGCAGCGTTGATAGGGGGACTAAAGAGACCCAGTACTTC
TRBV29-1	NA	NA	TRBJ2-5	CSVEEGQETQYF	TGCAGCGTCGAGGAGGGACAAGAGACCCAGTACTTC
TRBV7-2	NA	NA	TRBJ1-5	CASSLGGGDQPQHF	TGTGCCAGCAGCCTGGGCGGAGGCGATCAGCCCCAGCATTTT
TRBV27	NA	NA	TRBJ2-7	CASSLRTPSYEQYF	TGTGCCAGCAGCCTTCGGACACCTTCCTACGAGCAGTACTTC
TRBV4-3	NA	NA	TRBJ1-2	CASSQNRANYGYTF	TGCGCCAGCAGCCAAAACCGCGCTAACTATGGCTACACCTTC
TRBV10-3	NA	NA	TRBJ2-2	CAIRREPSDSGDNTGELFF	TGTGCCATCAGGAGGGAACCCTCGGATAGCGGAGACAACACCGGGGAGCTGTTTTTT
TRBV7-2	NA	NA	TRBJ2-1	CASSLSRGGNEQFF	TGTGCCAGCAGCCTCAGTCGGGGAGGCAATGAGCAGTTCTTC
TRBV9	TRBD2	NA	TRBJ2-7	CASSVGSGNSYEQYF	TGTGCCAGCAGCGTAGGTAGCGGGAACTCCTACGAGCAGTACTTC
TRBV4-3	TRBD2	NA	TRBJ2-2	CASSRTSGRVNTGELFF	TGCGCCAGCAGCCGGACTAGCGGGAGGGTGAACACCGGGGAGCTGTTTTTT
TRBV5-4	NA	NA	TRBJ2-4	CASSSQGTKNIQYF	TGTGCCAGCAGCTCCCAGGGAACCAAAAACATTCAGTACTTC
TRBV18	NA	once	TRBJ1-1	CASSPKTGMNTEAFF	TGTGCCAGCTCACCTAAGACAGGCATGAACACTGAAGCTTTCTTT
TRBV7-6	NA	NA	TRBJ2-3	CASSLSGPDTQYF	TGTGCCAGCAGCTTAAGCGGTCCAGATACGCAGTATTTT
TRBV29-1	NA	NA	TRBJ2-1	CSVAGVGINDEQFF	TGCAGCGTTGCTGGCGTGGGCATTAACGATGAGCAGTTCTTC
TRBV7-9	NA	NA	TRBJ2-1	CASSGGVFGSYNEQFF	TGTGCCAGCAGTGGAGGGGTTTTTGGCTCCTACAATGAGCAGTTCTTC
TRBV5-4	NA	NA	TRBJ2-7	CASSLSPPTGEYF	TGTGCCAGCAGCCTATCGCCTCCAACCGGAGAGTACTTC
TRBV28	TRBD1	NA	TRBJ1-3	CASSWDRGQGNTIYF	TGTGCCAGCAGTTGGGACAGGGGGCAAGGAAACACCATATATTTT
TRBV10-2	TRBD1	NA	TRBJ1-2	CASSGNDRGEGYTF	TGCGCCAGCAGTGGGAACGACAGGGGAGAGGGCTACACCTTC
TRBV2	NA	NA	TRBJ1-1	CASSEADWSGEAFF	TGTGCCAGCAGTGAAGCAGATTGGTCCGGTGAAGCTTTCTTT